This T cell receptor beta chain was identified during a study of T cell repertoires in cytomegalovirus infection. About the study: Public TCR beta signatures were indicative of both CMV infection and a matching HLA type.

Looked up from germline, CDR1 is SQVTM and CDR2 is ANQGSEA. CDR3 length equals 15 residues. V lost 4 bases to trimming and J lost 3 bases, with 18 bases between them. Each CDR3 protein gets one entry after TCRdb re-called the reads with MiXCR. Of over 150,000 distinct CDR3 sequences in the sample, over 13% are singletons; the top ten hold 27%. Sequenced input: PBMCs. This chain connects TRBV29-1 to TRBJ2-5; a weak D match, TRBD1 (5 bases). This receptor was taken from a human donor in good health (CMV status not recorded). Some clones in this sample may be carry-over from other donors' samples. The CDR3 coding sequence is TGCAGCGTTGGAAGGGGTAGGGATGGCGAAGAGACCCAGTACTTC. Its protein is CSVGRGRDGEETQYF.